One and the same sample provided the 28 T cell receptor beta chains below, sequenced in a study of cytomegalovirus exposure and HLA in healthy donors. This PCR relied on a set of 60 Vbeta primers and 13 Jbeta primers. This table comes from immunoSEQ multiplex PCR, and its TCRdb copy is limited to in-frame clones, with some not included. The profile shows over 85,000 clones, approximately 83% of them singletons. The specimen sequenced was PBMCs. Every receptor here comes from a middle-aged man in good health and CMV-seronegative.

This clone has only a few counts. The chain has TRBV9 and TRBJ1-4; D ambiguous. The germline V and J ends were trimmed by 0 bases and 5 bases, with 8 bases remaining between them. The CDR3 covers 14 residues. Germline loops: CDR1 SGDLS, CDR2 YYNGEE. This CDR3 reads CASSVGQWNEKLFF. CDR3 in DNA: TGTGCCAGCAGCGTAGGTCAGTGGAATGAAAAACTGTTTTTT.

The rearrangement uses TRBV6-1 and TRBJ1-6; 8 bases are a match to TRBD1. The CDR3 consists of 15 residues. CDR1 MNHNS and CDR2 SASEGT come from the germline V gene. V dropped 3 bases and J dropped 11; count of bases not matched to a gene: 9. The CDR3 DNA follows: TGTGCCAGCAGTGACCTCGACAGGGGTTATGCACCCCTCCACTTT. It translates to CASSDLDRGYAPLHF.

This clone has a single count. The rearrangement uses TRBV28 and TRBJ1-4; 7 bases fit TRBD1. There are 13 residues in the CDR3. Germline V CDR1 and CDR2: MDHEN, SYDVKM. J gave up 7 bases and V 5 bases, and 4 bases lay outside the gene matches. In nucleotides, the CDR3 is TGTGCCAGCAGTCCAGGGACAGCTGAAAAACTGTTTTTT. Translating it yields CASSPGTAEKLFF.

In DNA, the CDR3 is TGTGCCAGCGCGACAGGGACTCAGTATGGCTACACCTTC. It is translated as CASATGTQYGYTF. The chain has TRBV5-4 and TRBJ1-2, with 7 positions matching TRBD1. V dropped 7 bases and J dropped 5; count of bases not matched to a gene: 8. The CDR3 runs 13 residues. The germline CDR1 and CDR2 sequences are SGHNT and YYREEE (reference sequence).

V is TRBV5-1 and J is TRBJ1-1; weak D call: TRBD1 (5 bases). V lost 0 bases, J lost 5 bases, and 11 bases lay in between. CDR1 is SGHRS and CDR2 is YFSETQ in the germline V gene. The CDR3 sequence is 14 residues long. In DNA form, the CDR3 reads TGCGCCAGCAGCTTGGCCGGGGGAGAGACTGAAGCTTTCTTT. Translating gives CASSLAGGETEAFF.

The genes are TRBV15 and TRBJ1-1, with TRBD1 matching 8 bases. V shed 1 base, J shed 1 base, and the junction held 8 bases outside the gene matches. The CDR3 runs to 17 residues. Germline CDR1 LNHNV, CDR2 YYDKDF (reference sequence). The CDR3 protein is CATSRGRGQGQNTEAFF. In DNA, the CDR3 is TGTGCCACCAGCAGAGGTCGCGGACAGGGTCAGAACACTGAAGCTTTCTTT.

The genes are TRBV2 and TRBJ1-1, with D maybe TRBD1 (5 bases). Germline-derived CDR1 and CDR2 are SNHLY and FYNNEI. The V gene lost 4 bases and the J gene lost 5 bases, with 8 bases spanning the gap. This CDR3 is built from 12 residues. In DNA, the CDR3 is TGTGCCAGCAGTGTGGGGGGGACTGAAGCTTTCTTT. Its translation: CASSVGGTEAFF.

The CDR3: CASSLGRNEQFF. The CDR3 bases are TGCGCCAGCAGCCTGGGGAGGAATGAGCAGTTCTTC. The gene calls are TRBV5-1 and TRBJ2-1; TRBD2 is a possible D gene (6 bases). Germline CDR1 reads SGHRS; CDR2 reads YFSETQ. Between the trimmed V and J ends, which lost 4 bases and 7 bases, there was a span of 9 bases. The CDR3 is made up of 12 amino acids.

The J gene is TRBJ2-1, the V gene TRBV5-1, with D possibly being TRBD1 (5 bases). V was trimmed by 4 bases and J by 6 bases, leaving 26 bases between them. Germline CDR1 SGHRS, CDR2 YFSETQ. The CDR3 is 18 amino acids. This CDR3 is CASSLLGRAAQEVNEQFF. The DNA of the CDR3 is TGCGCCAGCAGCCTCCTGGGCAGGGCGGCCCAAGAGGTCAATGAGCAGTTCTTC.

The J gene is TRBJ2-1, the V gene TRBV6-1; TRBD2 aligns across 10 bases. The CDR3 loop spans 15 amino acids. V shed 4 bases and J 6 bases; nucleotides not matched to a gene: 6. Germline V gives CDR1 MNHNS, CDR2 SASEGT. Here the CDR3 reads CASSGGLAPSNEQFF. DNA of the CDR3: TGTGCCAGCAGTGGGGGACTAGCGCCATCCAATGAGCAGTTCTTC.

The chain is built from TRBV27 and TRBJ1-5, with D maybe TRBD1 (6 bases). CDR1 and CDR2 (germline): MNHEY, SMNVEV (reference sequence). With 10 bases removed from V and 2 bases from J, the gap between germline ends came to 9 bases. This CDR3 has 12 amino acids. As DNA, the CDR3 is TGTGCCACCCGACAGGGCAATCAGCCCCAGCATTTT. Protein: CATRQGNQPQHF.

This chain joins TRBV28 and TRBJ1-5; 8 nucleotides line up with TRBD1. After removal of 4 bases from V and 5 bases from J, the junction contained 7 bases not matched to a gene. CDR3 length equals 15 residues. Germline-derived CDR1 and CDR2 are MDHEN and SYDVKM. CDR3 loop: CASSSQGAGDQPQHF. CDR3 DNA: TGTGCCAGCAGTTCCCAGGGGGCGGGGGATCAGCCCCAGCATTTT.

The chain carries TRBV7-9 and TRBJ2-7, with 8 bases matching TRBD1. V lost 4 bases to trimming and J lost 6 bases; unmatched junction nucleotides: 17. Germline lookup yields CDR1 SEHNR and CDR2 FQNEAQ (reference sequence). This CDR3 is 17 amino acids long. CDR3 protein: CASSWMLAPGTGFEQYF. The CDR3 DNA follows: TGTGCCAGCAGCTGGATGCTCGCTCCCGGGACAGGCTTCGAGCAGTACTTC.

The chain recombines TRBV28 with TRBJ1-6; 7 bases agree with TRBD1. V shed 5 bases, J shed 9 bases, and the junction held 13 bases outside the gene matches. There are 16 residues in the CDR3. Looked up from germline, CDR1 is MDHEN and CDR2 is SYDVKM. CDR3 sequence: CASSVQRGRGASPLHF. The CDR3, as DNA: TGTGCCAGCAGTGTCCAGAGGGGGCGCGGTGCTTCACCCCTCCACTTT. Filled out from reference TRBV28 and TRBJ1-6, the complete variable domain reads DVKVTQSSRYLVKRTGEKVFLECVQDMDHENMFWYRQDPGLGLRLIYFSYDVKMKEKGDIPEGYSVSREKKERFSLILESASTNQTSMYLCASSVQRGRGASPLHFGNGTRLTVT.

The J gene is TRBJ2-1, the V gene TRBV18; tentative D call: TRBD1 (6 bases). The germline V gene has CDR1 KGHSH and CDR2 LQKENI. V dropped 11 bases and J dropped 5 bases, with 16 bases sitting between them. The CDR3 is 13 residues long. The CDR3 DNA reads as TGTGCCGCAGGTAGTCAGGGGAACAATGAGCAGTTCTTC. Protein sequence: CAAGSQGNNEQFF.

For the CDR3, the DNA is TGTGCCAGCAGACCTAGCGGGCTTTCCGACAATGAGCAGTTCTTC. It yields the protein CASRPSGLSDNEQFF. V usage is TRBV6-5 and J usage is TRBJ2-1; 8 bases agree with TRBD2. With 6 bases clipped from V and 5 bases from J, the junction kept 9 bases outside the gene matches. This CDR3 contains 15 residues. Looked up from germline, CDR1 is MNHEY and CDR2 is SVGAGI.

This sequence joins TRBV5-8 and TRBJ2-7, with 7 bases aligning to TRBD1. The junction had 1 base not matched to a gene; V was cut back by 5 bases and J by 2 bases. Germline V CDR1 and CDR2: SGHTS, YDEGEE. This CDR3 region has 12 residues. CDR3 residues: CASRDRTYEQYF. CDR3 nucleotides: TGTGCCAGCAGGGACAGGACCTACGAGCAGTACTTC.

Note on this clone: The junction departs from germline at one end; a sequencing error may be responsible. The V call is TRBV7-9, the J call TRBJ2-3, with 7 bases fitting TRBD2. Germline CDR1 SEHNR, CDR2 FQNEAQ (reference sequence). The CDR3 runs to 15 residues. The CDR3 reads CASSLAGGWADTQYF. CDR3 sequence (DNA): TGTGCCAGCAGTTTAGCGGGCGGGTGGGCAGATACGCAGTATTTT.

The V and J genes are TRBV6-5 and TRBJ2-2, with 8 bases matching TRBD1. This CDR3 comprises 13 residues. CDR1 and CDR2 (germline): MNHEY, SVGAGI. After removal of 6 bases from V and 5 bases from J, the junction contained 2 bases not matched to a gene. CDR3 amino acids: CASRTGETGELFF. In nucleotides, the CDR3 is TGTGCCAGCAGGACAGGGGAAACCGGGGAGCTGTTTTTT.

CDR3 in amino acids: CASSLASRQGGNEQFF. The CDR3 nucleotides are TGCGCCAGCAGCTTGGCCTCGAGACAGGGCGGCAATGAGCAGTTCTTC. This sequence joins TRBV5-1 and TRBJ2-1, with 7 bases identical to TRBD1. V trimming: 0 bases; J trimming: 6 bases; junction bases outside the gene matches: 9. Looked up from germline, CDR1 is SGHRS and CDR2 is YFSETQ. This CDR3 has 16 amino acids.

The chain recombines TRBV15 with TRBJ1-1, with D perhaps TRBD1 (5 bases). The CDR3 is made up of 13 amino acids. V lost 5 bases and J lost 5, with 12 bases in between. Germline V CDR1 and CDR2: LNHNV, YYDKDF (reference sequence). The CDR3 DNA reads TGTGCCACCAGCCGGACCGGGGGGACTGAAGCTTTCTTT. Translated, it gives CATSRTGGTEAFF.

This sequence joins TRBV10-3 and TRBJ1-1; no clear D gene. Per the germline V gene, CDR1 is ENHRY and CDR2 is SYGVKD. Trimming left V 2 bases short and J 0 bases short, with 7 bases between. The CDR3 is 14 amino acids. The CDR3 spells CAISEDPVNTEAFF. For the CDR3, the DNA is TGTGCCATCAGTGAGGATCCAGTGAACACTGAAGCTTTCTTT.

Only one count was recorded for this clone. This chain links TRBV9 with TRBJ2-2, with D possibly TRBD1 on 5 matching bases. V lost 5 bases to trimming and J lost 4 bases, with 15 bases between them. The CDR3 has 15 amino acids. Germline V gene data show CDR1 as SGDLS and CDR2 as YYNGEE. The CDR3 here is CASRPQAGPTGELFF. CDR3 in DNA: TGTGCCAGCAGACCACAGGCAGGGCCCACCGGGGAGCTGTTTTTT.

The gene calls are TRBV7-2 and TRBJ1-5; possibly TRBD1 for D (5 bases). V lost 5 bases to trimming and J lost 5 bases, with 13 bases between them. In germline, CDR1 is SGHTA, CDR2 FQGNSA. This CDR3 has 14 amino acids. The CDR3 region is CASSLGGGHQPQHF. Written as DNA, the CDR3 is TGTGCCAGCAGCCTTGGGGGAGGGCATCAGCCCCAGCATTTT.

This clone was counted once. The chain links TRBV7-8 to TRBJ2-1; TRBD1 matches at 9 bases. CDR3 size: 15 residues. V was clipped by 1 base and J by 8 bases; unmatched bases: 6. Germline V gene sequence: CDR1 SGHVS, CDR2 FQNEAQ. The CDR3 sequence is CASSLERTGAYEQFF. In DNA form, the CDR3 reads TGTGCCAGCAGCTTAGAGCGGACAGGGGCCTATGAGCAGTTCTTC.

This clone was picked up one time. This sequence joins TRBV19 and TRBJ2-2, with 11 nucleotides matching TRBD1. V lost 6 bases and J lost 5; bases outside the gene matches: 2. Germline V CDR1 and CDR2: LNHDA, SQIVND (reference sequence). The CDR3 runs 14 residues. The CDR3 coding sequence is TGTGCCAGTAGGGGACAGGGGGGTACCGGGGAGCTGTTTTTT. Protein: CASRGQGGTGELFF.

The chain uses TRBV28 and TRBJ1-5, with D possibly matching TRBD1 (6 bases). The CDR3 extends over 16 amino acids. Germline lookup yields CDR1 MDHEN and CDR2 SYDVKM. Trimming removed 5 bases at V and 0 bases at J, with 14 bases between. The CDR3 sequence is CASSQIQGFSNQPQHF. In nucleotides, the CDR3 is TGTGCCAGCAGTCAGATACAGGGATTTAGCAATCAGCCCCAGCATTTT. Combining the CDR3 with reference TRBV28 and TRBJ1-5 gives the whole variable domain DVKVTQSSRYLVKRTGEKVFLECVQDMDHENMFWYRQDPGLGLRLIYFSYDVKMKEKGDIPEGYSVSREKKERFSLILESASTNQTSMYLCASSQIQGFSNQPQHFGDGTRLSIL.

This CDR3 is CATSRFPGGGGTSYNEQFF. The CDR3 DNA sequence: TGTGCCACCAGCAGATTCCCGGGCGGGGGGGGCACCTCCTACAATGAGCAGTTCTTC. This sequence joins TRBV15 and TRBJ2-1; TRBD2 matches 9 bases. Germline loops: CDR1 LNHNV, CDR2 YYDKDF (reference sequence). The CDR3 has 19 amino acids. V trimming: 2 bases; J trimming: 0 bases; junction bases outside the gene matches: 11.